The 30 T cell receptor beta chains presented below share a single source sample, sequenced in a study of response to subunit inactivated influenza vaccine. TCRdb called the RT-PCR reads again in MiXCR, with one record for every CDR3 protein. This sample carries approximately 700,000 distinct CDR3 sequences, approximately 15% of them seen once, and the ten largest clones take around 6.5%. The sample here was PBMCs from blood, taken approximately 15 days before vaccination. The receptor source for this set is a middle-aged man who received an inactivated influenza vaccine.

This clonotype was counted a few times. The DNA for the CDR3 is TGCAGTGCCCCGCTAAGCGGCTACTCCTACAATGAGCAGTTCTTC. This translates into CSAPLSGYSYNEQFF. V usage is TRBV20-1 and J usage is TRBJ2-1; maybe TRBD2 (5 bases). V dropped 6 bases and J dropped 0 bases, with 15 bases sitting between them. Germline V lookup: CDR1 DFQATT, CDR2 SNEGSKA (reference sequence). This CDR3 contains 15 residues.

This clonotype was observed a handful of times. The chain uses TRBV12-3 or TRBV12-4 and TRBJ2-3; 13 positions match TRBD2. The V and J ends lost 6 bases and 6 bases, in that order; junction bases with no gene match: 9. The CDR3 sequence is 16 residues long. The CDR3 region is CASSGTSGDSADTQYF. Here the CDR3 DNA reads TGTGCCAGCAGCGGGACTAGCGGGGATAGTGCGGATACGCAGTATTTT.

There are a few counts of this clonotype. This chain links TRBV19 with TRBJ2-3, with D perhaps matching TRBD2 (5 bases). This CDR3 has 13 residues. CDR1 and CDR2 from the germline V gene are LNHDA and SQIVND (reference sequence). V gave up 6 bases and J gave up 2 bases, with 9 bases separating them. The CDR3 sequence: CASRWGATDTQYF. As DNA, the CDR3 is TGTGCCAGTAGATGGGGAGCCACAGATACGCAGTATTTT. The full variable domain, rest sourced from reference TRBV19 and TRBJ2-3, is DGGITQSPKYLFRKEGQNVTLSCEQNLNHDAMYWYRQDPGQGLRLIYYSQIVNDFQKGDIAEGYSVSREKKESFPLTVTSAQKNPTAFYLCASRWGATDTQYFGPGTRLTVL.

The genes are TRBV6-2 or TRBV6-3 and TRBJ2-1, with D uncertain. The CDR3 extends over 12 amino acids. The germline V gene has CDR1 MNHEY and CDR2 SVGEGT. V shed 8 bases and J shed 12 bases, with 17 bases lying between them. The CDR3 protein is CASVGSTLGQFF. CDR3 bases: TGTGCCAGCGTAGGCAGCACCCTGGGGCAGTTCTTC.

The rearrangement links TRBV20-1 to TRBJ1-5; 10 nucleotides agree with TRBD1. The length of the CDR3 is 12 residues. With V trimmed by 6 bases and J by 7 bases, 3 bases remained unmatched. The germline V gene has CDR1 DFQATT and CDR2 SNEGSKA (reference sequence). CDR3 loop: CSAGDRGQPQHF. The DNA for the CDR3 is TGCAGTGCAGGGGACAGGGGACAGCCCCAGCATTTT.

The sample holds a few counts of this clonotype. The rearrangement uses TRBV6-1 and TRBJ2-5, with D unclear. CDR1 is MNHNS and CDR2 is SASEGT in the germline V gene. The CDR3 covers 13 residues. Trimming left V 1 base short and J 3 bases short, with 6 bases between. CDR3 nucleotide sequence: TGTGCCAGCAGTGAAGTAAATGAAGAGACCCAGTACTTC. It codes for CASSEVNEETQYF.

Only one count was recorded for this clonotype. The chain uses TRBV11-2 and TRBJ2-3; D is uncertain. Germline V gives CDR1 SGHAT, CDR2 FQNNGV. This CDR3 contains 14 residues. V was trimmed by 3 bases and J by 5 bases, leaving 12 bases between them. The DNA for the CDR3 is TGTGCCAGCAGCTTTTCGAGGCACCAAGATACGCAGTATTTT. Its translation: CASSFSRHQDTQYF.

This chain connects TRBV30 to TRBJ2-3; D uncertain. Looked up from germline, CDR1 is GTSNPN and CDR2 is SVGIG (reference sequence). The CDR3 covers 13 residues. The V gene lost 0 bases and the J gene lost 5 bases, with 9 bases spanning the gap. As DNA, the CDR3 is TGTGCCTGGAGTGTCCAGTTTTTAGATACGCAGTATTTT. This translates into CAWSVQFLDTQYF.

This rearrangement joins TRBV5-6 to TRBJ2-5; 7 bases map to TRBD2. Germline V gene sequence: CDR1 SGHDT, CDR2 YYEEEE. V shed 2 bases and J 5 bases; nucleotides not matched to a gene: 3. The CDR3 extends over 13 amino acids. CDR3 bases: TGTGCCAGCAGCTTACTAGCGTCGGAGACCCAGTACTTC. It codes for CASSLLASETQYF.

The chain combines TRBV24-1 with TRBJ2-2; 8 bases are a match to TRBD1. Per the germline V gene, CDR1 is KGHDR and CDR2 is SFDVKD. This CDR3 has 16 residues. V lost 4 bases to trimming and J lost 6 bases; unmatched junction nucleotides: 9. The CDR3 is CATSDSDRARAGELFF. The CDR3 nucleotides are TGTGCCACCAGTGACTCGGACAGGGCGAGGGCCGGGGAGCTGTTTTTT.

This clonotype came up a few times. The chain couples TRBV24-1 to TRBJ2-1, with D perhaps TRBD1 (6 bases). Germline-derived CDR1 and CDR2 are KGHDR and SFDVKD. V was trimmed by 4 bases and J by 4 bases, leaving 19 bases between them. The CDR3 is made up of 17 amino acids. CDR3 sequence (DNA): TGTGCCACCAGTGACTCGTCGACTCCCAGGGGTTACAATGAGCAGTTCTTC. It codes for CATSDSSTPRGYNEQFF.

This clonotype has more than one count but fewer than ten. This chain connects TRBV6-2 or TRBV6-3 to TRBJ2-6; possibly TRBD2 for D (7 bases). V lost 3 bases and J lost 5, with 20 bases in between. This CDR3 has 18 amino acids. CDR1 is MNHEY, CDR2 SVGEGT, per germline. The CDR3 region has the DNA TGTGCCAGCAGTTATGGGGGGGAATTGGGGGACAGGGCCAACGTCCTGACTTTC. The encoded protein is CASSYGGELGDRANVLTF.

The sample holds many counts of this clonotype. The rearrangement links TRBV21-1 to TRBJ1-5; the table gives TRBD1 as D, unverified against the DNA. TRBV21-1 is a documented pseudogene. The CDR3 length is 18 residues. This CDR3 reads CASSKAAIFQQGNQPQHF. The CDR3 DNA sequence: TGTGCCAGCAGCAAAGCCGCGATCTTCCAACAGGGGAATCAGCCCCAGCATTTT.

This clonotype was counted only a few times. V is TRBV7-9 and J is TRBJ2-3; no firm D call. This CDR3 region has 14 residues. Looked up from germline, CDR1 is SEHNR and CDR2 is FQNEAQ (reference sequence). The V and J ends lost 8 bases and 0 bases respectively, with 12 bases between them. CDR3 protein: CASYQAASTDTQYF. CDR3 bases: TGTGCCAGCTACCAGGCAGCGAGCACAGATACGCAGTATTTT.

The V and J genes are TRBV28 and TRBJ2-6; D may be TRBD2 (6 bases). V dropped 5 bases and J dropped 1 base, with 9 bases sitting between them. Germline V gene data show CDR1 as MDHEN and CDR2 as SYDVKM. The CDR3 sequence is 15 residues long. CDR3 sequence: CASSHGGSGANVLTF. The CDR3 nucleotides are TGTGCCAGCAGTCACGGGGGTTCTGGGGCCAACGTCCTGACTTTC.

CDR3 protein: CASSQRAYNEQFF. The CDR3 nucleotides read TGTGCCAGCAGCCAAAGGGCCTACAATGAGCAGTTCTTC. J is TRBJ2-1 and V is TRBV7-3; D gene ambiguous. The CDR3 sequence is 13 residues long. V was cut by 5 bases and J by 2 bases, with 7 bases left in between. Germline V gives CDR1 SGHTA, CDR2 FQGTGA.

This clonotype was detected a few times. The chain joins TRBV5-8 to TRBJ2-2; D unclear. The V end lost 6 bases, the J end lost 7 bases, and 7 bases lay between the germline ends. Per the germline V gene, CDR1 is SGHTS and CDR2 is YDEGEE. This CDR3 region has 11 residues. The CDR3 sequence: CASTFVGELFF. CDR3 sequence (DNA): TGTGCCAGCACCTTTGTCGGGGAGCTGTTTTTT.

This clonotype was counted a few times. The genes are TRBV2 and TRBJ2-7; no reliable D call. This CDR3 has 15 amino acids. V lost 5 bases to trimming and J lost 0 bases, with 14 bases between them. From germline, CDR1 is SNHLY and CDR2 FYNNEI. CDR3 coding DNA: TGTGCCAGCAGTTCAACGGTTATGAGCTCCTACGAGCAGTACTTC. Translated, it gives CASSSTVMSSYEQYF.

The rearrangement links TRBV20-1 to TRBJ1-5, with a tentative D call TRBD1 (6 bases). Germline CDR1 and CDR2: DFQATT and SNEGSKA (reference sequence). V was pared by 6 bases and J by 0 bases, with 12 bases between. The CDR3 loop spans 14 amino acids. CDR3 loop: CSAKGEYSNQPQHF. Here the CDR3 DNA reads TGCAGTGCCAAGGGGGAGTATAGCAATCAGCCCCAGCATTTT.

In this sample, this clonotype turned up many times. Its ends do not fully match the called genes, so a read error is possible. V is TRBV7-9 and J is TRBJ2-1; D remains unclear. The CDR3 extends over 12 amino acids. Germline loops: CDR1 SEHNR, CDR2 FQNEAQ (reference sequence). This CDR3 is CASSLEDEIQIF. DNA of the CDR3: TGTGCCAGCAGCTTAGAGGACGAAATCCAGATCTTC.

This chain links TRBV5-1 with TRBJ2-1, with D uncertain. CDR3 size: 15 residues. Germline CDR1 SGHRS, CDR2 YFSETQ. The V gene lost 4 bases and the J gene lost 4 bases, with 15 bases spanning the gap. The CDR3 spells CASSPGQIGYNEQFF. The CDR3, as DNA: TGCGCCAGCAGCCCCGGTCAAATAGGGTACAATGAGCAGTTCTTC.

This clonotype was detected once. This rearrangement joins TRBV7-2 to TRBJ1-4; D unclear. Deletions cut 6 bases from V and 8 bases from J, with 13 bases between. The CDR3 spans 13 residues. The germline V gene has CDR1 SGHTA and CDR2 FQGNSA. The CDR3 sequence is CASRGGFGEKLFF. CDR3 DNA sequence: TGTGCCAGCAGGGGAGGGTTTGGGGAAAAACTGTTTTTT.

There are many counts of this clonotype. The CDR3 region has the DNA TGTGCCAGCAGCTTCTGGACAGGCCGAGAGACCCAGTACTTC. Residues: CASSFWTGRETQYF. The chain couples TRBV7-8 to TRBJ2-5; 7 positions agree with TRBD1. Germline assignment: CDR1 SGHVS and CDR2 FQNEAQ. With V trimmed by 3 bases and J by 4 bases, 5 bases remained unmatched. This CDR3 has 14 residues.

A few counts support this clonotype. The chain couples TRBV12-3 or TRBV12-4 to TRBJ2-4, with 9 bases aligning to TRBD1. The CDR3 extends over 17 amino acids. The trim removed 8 bases at V and 7 bases at J, leaving 18 bases unmatched. CDR3 DNA sequence: TGTGCCAGCGCCCGTATCTTACAGGGGGCTCGTAGGAACATTCAGTACTTC. Residues: CASARILQGARRNIQYF.

Remarks on this clonotype: One end of the junction fails to match germline, which may point to a read error. The chain couples TRBV16 to TRBJ1-5, with 9 bases matching TRBD1. Germline V lookup: CDR1 KGHSY, CDR2 FQNENV. This CDR3 comprises 15 residues. CDR3 loop: CASSQSGQGGQHQHF. The CDR3 nucleotides are TGTGCCAGCAGCCAATCGGGACAGGGCGGACAGCACCAGCATTTT.

V usage is TRBV4-3 and J usage is TRBJ2-1; D not resolved. Trimming stripped 3 bases from V and 6 bases from J, with 15 bases between. Germline-derived CDR1 and CDR2 are LGHNA and YSLEER. The CDR3 consists of 15 residues. CDR3 in amino acids: CASSQALDSFNEQFF. DNA for the CDR3: TGCGCCAGCAGCCAGGCCCTCGACTCTTTCAATGAGCAGTTCTTC.

This clonotype was seen more than once but under ten times. This chain uses TRBV7-3 with TRBJ2-3, with no clear D. The CDR3 has 16 residues. The V gene's germline CDR1 is SGHTA and CDR2 FQGTGA. V dropped 2 bases and J dropped 5 bases, with 17 bases sitting between them. This CDR3 is CASSLVARTRQDTQYF. CDR3 DNA sequence: TGTGCCAGCAGCTTAGTTGCCCGGACCCGGCAAGATACGCAGTATTTT. Combining the CDR3 with reference TRBV7-3 and TRBJ2-3 gives the whole variable domain GAGVSQTPSNKVTEKGKYVELRCDPISGHTALYWYRQSLGQGPEFLIYFQGTGAADDSGLPNDRFFAVRPEGSVSTLKIQRTERGDSAVYLCASSLVARTRQDTQYFGPGTRLTVL.

The chain has TRBV9 and TRBJ2-7, with 7 bases aligning to TRBD2. The V gene end was trimmed by 3 bases and the J gene end by 6 bases; junction bases not matched to a gene: 9. The CDR3 is made up of 14 amino acids. CDR1 is SGDLS, CDR2 YYNGEE, per germline. CDR3 bases: TGTGCCAGCAGCGAGGGGAGGGTAGGAATCGAGCAGTACTTC. Translated, it gives CASSEGRVGIEQYF.

V gene TRBV20-1 combines with J gene TRBJ2-7, with D perhaps given as TRBD1 or TRBD2 (6 bases each). CDR3 length: 18 amino acids. Deletions cut 5 bases from V and 7 bases from J, with 33 bases between. Germline assignment: CDR1 DFQATT and CDR2 SNEGSKA (reference sequence). The CDR3 loop reads CSAQNTLRGASQKGEQYF. For the CDR3, the DNA is TGCAGTGCTCAGAATACTCTAAGGGGGGCTAGCCAAAAGGGGGAGCAGTACTTC.

This clonotype turned up a few times. The chain employs TRBV20-1 and TRBJ1-3, with D perhaps matching TRBD1 (5 bases). From germline, CDR1 is DFQATT and CDR2 SNEGSKA (reference sequence). The CDR3 is made up of 15 amino acids. V was pared by 6 bases and J by 0 bases, with 15 bases between. CDR3 loop: CSATRQLGSGNTIYF. The CDR3 DNA is TGCAGTGCAACCAGACAGTTGGGCTCTGGAAACACCATATATTTT.